These 32 T cell receptor beta chains were all obtained from the same sample, sequenced in a study of PD-1 blockade in classical Hodgkin lymphoma (TCRdb year 2020). The library relied on the immunoSEQ multiplex PCR assay. Not all clones reach the TCRdb copy of this immuneACCESS table, which keeps in-frame sequences only. Checked studies attribute under half of the gap to unresolved V genes and leave the rest unexplained. The sample contains 40,000 to 45,000 clones, around four fifths of them found a single time. The ten most abundant clones make up about an eighth of the sample. Read against the paper, the sample's time point label means: cycle 1 day 1 (C1D1), immediately before nivolumab initiation. Relapse after autologous stem cell transplantation had occurred in all trial patients, and cohorts A, B and C were distinguished by prior brentuximab vedotin exposure. The specimen comprised peripheral blood mononuclear cells (PBMCs), sampled at baseline. The receptor set was obtained from a human donor with classical Hodgkin lymphoma.

The rearrangement joins TRBV7-9 to TRBJ1-1, with TRBD1 matching over 9 bases. Germline-derived CDR1 and CDR2 are SEHNR and FQNEAQ (reference sequence). J was trimmed by 1 base and V by 5 bases; bases with no gene match: 5. This CDR3 region has 15 residues. The CDR3 DNA is TGTGCCAGCAGCCCTATGACAGGGGGGAACACTGAAGCTTTCTTT. Translation gives CASSPMTGGNTEAFF. The full variable domain, with the rest looked up from reference TRBV7-9 and TRBJ1-1, is DTGVSQNPRHKITKRGQNVTFRCDPISEHNRLYWYRQTLGQGPEFLTYFQNEAQLEKSRLLSDRFSAERPKGSFSTLEIQRTEQGDSAMYLCASSPMTGGNTEAFFGQGTRLTVV.

The V gene is TRBV6-5, the J gene TRBJ1-6; 10 bases fit TRBD1. The CDR3 is 14 amino acids. Germline V gene data show CDR1 as MNHEY and CDR2 as SVGAGI. J was trimmed by 11 bases and V by 7 bases; bases with no gene match: 8. The CDR3, as DNA: TGTGCCAGCACTCCGGGACAGGGGCGGCCACCCCTCCACTTT. The encoded protein is CASTPGQGRPPLHF.

The rearrangement uses TRBV5-1 and TRBJ1-2; tentative D call: TRBD1 (5 bases). Trimming took 0 bases from V and 6 from J, leaving 15 bases between them. The germline V gene encodes CDR1 SGHRS and CDR2 YFSETQ. The CDR3 has 15 amino acids. The CDR3 here is CASSLALRERNGYTF. The CDR3 bases are TGCGCCAGCAGCTTGGCCCTCAGGGAGCGGAATGGCTACACCTTC.

The V and J genes are TRBV18 and TRBJ1-1, with a weak D call TRBD1 (5 bases). The CDR3 is 15 amino acids. Germline values: CDR1 KGHSH, CDR2 LQKENI. Deletions cut 1 base from V and 6 bases from J, with 15 bases between. The CDR3 nucleotides read TGTGCCAGCTCACCACTCCCAGGGCCGATCGCTGAAGCTTTCTTT. It yields the protein CASSPLPGPIAEAFF.

The gene calls are TRBV7-9 and TRBJ1-4; D might be TRBD1 (6 bases). Per germline, CDR1 SEHNR and CDR2 FQNEAQ (reference sequence). V gave up 10 bases and J gave up 1 base, with 10 bases separating them. The CDR3 has 13 residues. CDR3 amino acids: CAIQGRTNEKLFF. For the CDR3, the DNA is TGTGCCATCCAGGGGAGAACTAATGAAAAACTGTTTTTT.

This sequence joins TRBV27 and TRBJ2-2; TRBD1 matches at 9 bases. J was trimmed by 5 bases and V by 5 bases; bases with no gene match: 9. This CDR3 spans 16 amino acids. Germline assignment: CDR1 MNHEY and CDR2 SMNVEV (reference sequence). CDR3 DNA sequence: TGTGCCAGCAGTCACCCGGACAGGGGAGTAACCGGGGAGCTGTTTTTT. Amino acids: CASSHPDRGVTGELFF.

The V gene is TRBV5-1, the J gene TRBJ1-4; the D is unclear. V was cut by 0 bases and J by 0 bases, with 3 bases left in between. The CDR3 sequence is 14 residues long. Germline CDR1 is SGHRS and CDR2 is YFSETQ. The CDR3 sequence: CASSLGATNEKLFF. Written as DNA, the CDR3 is TGCGCCAGCAGCTTGGGGGCAACTAATGAAAAACTGTTTTTT.

The chain recombines TRBV5-1 with TRBJ2-1; 8 bases map to TRBD1. V was pared by 3 bases and J by 0 bases, with 11 bases of the junction left unmatched. Per the germline V gene, CDR1 is SGHRS and CDR2 is YFSETQ. The CDR3 loop spans 18 amino acids. The CDR3 DNA follows: TGCGCCAGCAGCTCTGGACAGGGTGGAGGGGACTCCTACAATGAGCAGTTCTTC. Its translation: CASSSGQGGGDSYNEQFF.

DNA for the CDR3: TGTGCCAGTAGTACGCCGGTGGGGGACCACACTGAAGCTTTCTTT. Translated: CASSTPVGDHTEAFF. The chain uses TRBV19 and TRBJ1-1; possibly TRBD1 for D (5 bases). V was pared by 4 bases and J by 3 bases, with 15 bases between. Germline assignment: CDR1 LNHDA and CDR2 SQIVND (reference sequence). The CDR3 spans 15 residues.

This chain links TRBV6-4 with TRBJ1-1; tentative D call: TRBD1 (5 bases). The ends were cut back, 0 bases at V and 2 bases at J, with 10 bases in the middle. Germline assignment: CDR1 MRHNA and CDR2 SNTAGT. This CDR3 is built from 15 residues. CDR3 in amino acids: CASSDSRQLNTEAFF. The CDR3 DNA reads TGTGCCAGCAGTGACTCCCGACAGTTAAACACTGAAGCTTTCTTT.

This CDR3 reads CASSLDPSGDTGELFF. CDR3 bases: TGTGCCAGCAGCTTAGATCCTAGTGGCGACACCGGGGAGCTGTTTTTT. The genes are TRBV11-2 and TRBJ2-2; no firm D call. CDR3 length: 16 residues. The V and J ends lost 0 bases and 3 bases respectively, with 11 bases between them. Per germline, CDR1 SGHAT and CDR2 FQNNGV.

The chain has TRBV29-1 and TRBJ2-5; 15 nucleotides line up with TRBD2. CDR3 size: 13 residues. Germline V lookup: CDR1 SQVTM, CDR2 ANQGSEA. V trimming: 8 bases; J trimming: 5 bases; junction bases outside the gene matches: 3. The CDR3 here is CSTGLAGGETQYF. CDR3 nucleotide sequence: TGCAGCACCGGACTAGCGGGGGGGGAGACCCAGTACTTC.

This chain links TRBV4-3 with TRBJ2-7; tentatively, D is TRBD1 (6 bases). There are 16 residues in the CDR3. Trimming stripped 0 bases from V and 4 bases from J, with 16 bases between. Germline V CDR1 and CDR2: LGHNA, YSLEER. The CDR3 sequence: CASSQDWQGISYEQYF. CDR3 DNA sequence: TGCGCCAGCAGCCAAGATTGGCAGGGGATCAGTTACGAGCAGTACTTC.

This clone was seen a handful of times. The chain uses TRBV7-6 and TRBJ1-3; D remains unclear. From germline, CDR1 is SGHVS and CDR2 FNYEAQ. CDR3 length equals 14 residues. V shed 4 bases and J shed 4 bases, with 11 bases lying between them. CDR3 amino acids: CASSSPVEGNTIYF. In DNA, the CDR3 is TGTGCCAGCAGCTCCCCGGTAGAAGGAAACACCATATATTTT.

The chain joins TRBV5-4 to TRBJ2-7; 7 nucleotides match TRBD1. The CDR3 extends over 14 amino acids. The germline V gene has CDR1 SGHNT and CDR2 YYREEE (reference sequence). V gave up 2 bases and J gave up 2 bases; unmatched junction bases: 4. CDR3 sequence: CASSLPGQTYEQYF. DNA of the CDR3: TGTGCCAGCAGCTTACCGGGACAGACCTACGAGCAGTACTTC. The full variable domain, with the rest looked up from reference TRBV5-4 and TRBJ2-7, is ETGVTQSPTHLIKTRGQQVTLRCSSQSGHNTVSWYQQALGQGPQFIFQYYREEENGRGNFPPRFSGLQFPNYSSELNVNALELDDSALYLCASSLPGQTYEQYFGPGTRLTVT.

J is TRBJ1-1 and V is TRBV27; TRBD1 is a possible D gene (5 bases). The CDR3 runs 13 residues. Germline V lookup: CDR1 MNHEY, CDR2 SMNVEV (reference sequence). The V and J ends lost 5 bases and 4 bases respectively, with 11 bases between them. CDR3 sequence: CASSPGSVTEAFF. CDR3 DNA sequence: TGTGCCAGCAGTCCAGGGAGTGTCACTGAAGCTTTCTTT.

V is TRBV7-8 and J is TRBJ2-2; 7 bases map to TRBD1. Germline V CDR1 and CDR2: SGHVS, FQNEAQ. This CDR3 has 15 residues. Losses at the gene ends were 6 bases for V and 2 bases for J; bases not matched to a gene: 6. For the CDR3, the DNA is TGTGCCAGCAGACATGGGACAGCCAACACCGGGGAGCTGTTTTTT. This sequence encodes CASRHGTANTGELFF. Full variable domain (remainder filled in from reference TRBV7-8 and TRBJ2-2): GAGVSQSPRYKVAKRGQDVALRCDPISGHVSLFWYQQALGQGPEFLTYFQNEAQLDKSGLPSDRFFAERPEGSVSTLKIQRTQQEDSAVYLCASRHGTANTGELFFGEGSRLTVL.

V and J are TRBV7-2 and TRBJ2-5; D remains ambiguous. This CDR3 spans 13 amino acids. The germline gives CDR1 SGHTA, CDR2 FQGNSA. With 1 base removed from V and 5 bases from J, the gap between germline ends came to 8 bases. The CDR3 region is CASSLGPRETQYF. The CDR3 DNA sequence: TGTGCCAGCAGCTTAGGGCCGCGGGAGACCCAGTACTTC.

The sample holds a few counts of this clone. DNA for the CDR3: TGTGCCAGCATGAACGGGGGGGGCAATCAGCCCCAGCATTTT. This translates into CASMNGGGNQPQHF. The rearrangement uses TRBV6-5 and TRBJ1-5; D possibly corresponds to TRBD1 (5 bases). The CDR3 contains 14 residues. CDR1 MNHEY and CDR2 SVGAGI come from the germline V gene. V was cut by 7 bases and J by 2 bases, with 12 bases left in between.

CDR3 amino acids: CASRRTSGGPGEQFF. CDR3 DNA sequence: TGTGCCAGCAGGCGGACTAGCGGGGGGCCAGGGGAGCAGTTCTTC. The rearrangement links TRBV5-4 to TRBJ2-1, with 14 bases fitting TRBD2. V lost 5 bases, J lost 10 bases, and 8 bases stayed unmatched. CDR1 is SGHNT and CDR2 is YYREEE in the germline V gene (reference sequence). The length of the CDR3 is 15 residues.

This clone is a singleton in its sample. V and J are TRBV7-8 and TRBJ2-1; 9 bases match TRBD2. CDR3 length: 15 residues. V gave up 6 bases and J gave up 3 bases; unmatched junction bases: 6. The germline CDR1 and CDR2 sequences are SGHVS and FQNEAQ. The CDR3 spells CASSQSGGLYNEQFF. The DNA of the CDR3 is TGTGCCAGCAGTCAGAGCGGGGGGCTCTACAATGAGCAGTTCTTC.

In this sample, this clone turned up once. The V call is TRBV5-1, the J call TRBJ1-4; D not resolved. The CDR3 loop spans 14 amino acids. V lost 2 bases to trimming and J lost 5 bases, with 10 bases between them. Germline V gene data show CDR1 as SGHRS and CDR2 as YFSETQ. CDR3 DNA: TGCGCCAGCAGCTTAAAAGGGAGGAATGAAAAACTGTTTTTT. This sequence encodes CASSLKGRNEKLFF.

The chain has TRBV5-6 and TRBJ1-2, with D uncertain. Germline V lookup: CDR1 SGHDT, CDR2 YYEEEE. The CDR3 extends over 15 amino acids. V was clipped by 0 bases and J by 4 bases, with 13 bases between them. The CDR3 loop is CASSLGGQGSYGYTF. DNA for the CDR3: TGTGCCAGCAGCTTGGGTGGGCAAGGAAGCTATGGCTACACCTTC.

This clone was picked up one time. This chain connects TRBV7-2 to TRBJ2-2, with D perhaps matching TRBD2 (5 bases). This CDR3 is 15 amino acids long. The V end lost 1 base, the J end lost 6 bases, and 12 bases lay between the germline ends. CDR1 is SGHTA and CDR2 is FQGNSA in the germline V gene. The CDR3 region is CASSLEGMRAGELFF. The CDR3 region has the DNA TGTGCCAGCAGCTTAGAAGGGATGAGGGCCGGGGAGCTGTTTTTT.

The CDR3 is CASSLALPSGGAVQFF. In DNA form, the CDR3 reads TGTGCCAGCAGCTTAGCCCTTCCTAGCGGGGGGGCGGTGCAGTTCTTC. The rearrangement joins TRBV7-2 to TRBJ2-1, with TRBD2 matching 12 bases. CDR1 and CDR2 from the germline V gene are SGHTA and FQGNSA. V lost 0 bases to trimming and J lost 12 bases; unmatched junction nucleotides: 9. This CDR3 comprises 16 residues.

The V gene is TRBV7-8, the J gene TRBJ2-7; TRBD2 might be the D (5 bases). V lost 5 bases and J 5 bases, leaving 25 bases between the germline ends. CDR1 SGHVS and CDR2 FQNEAQ come from the germline V gene. This CDR3 contains 17 residues. The CDR3 DNA reads as TGTGCCAGCAGCCCAGGATGGCCCAGCGGTCTAGCTAACGAGCAGTACTTC. This encodes CASSPGWPSGLANEQYF.

The chain employs TRBV7-3 and TRBJ2-3, with no clear D. Per the germline V gene, CDR1 is SGHTA and CDR2 is FQGTGA. Trimming stripped 2 bases from V and 5 bases from J, with 8 bases between. The CDR3 has 13 residues. The CDR3 coding sequence is TGTGCCAGCAGCTTACAGGAGAGAGATACGCAGTATTTT. Translating it yields CASSLQERDTQYF.

The chain recombines TRBV13 with TRBJ2-7; possibly TRBD2 for D (5 bases). The CDR3 extends over 14 amino acids. Trimming stripped 3 bases from V and 1 base from J, with 10 bases between. From germline, CDR1 is PRHDT and CDR2 FYEKMQ (reference sequence). This CDR3 reads CASSFRGRSYEQYF. The DNA of the CDR3 is TGTGCCAGCAGCTTTCGGGGAAGATCCTACGAGCAGTACTTC. The variable domain in full, with the rest retrieved from reference TRBV13 and TRBJ2-7, is AAGVIQSPRHLIKEKRETATLKCYPIPRHDTVYWYQQGPGQDPQFLISFYEKMQSDKGSIPDRFSAQQFSDYHSELNMSSLELGDSALYFCASSFRGRSYEQYFGPGTRLTVT.

The CDR3 protein is CASSQDFIGDSSYEQYF. The CDR3 DNA reads TGCGCCAGCAGCCAAGATTTCATAGGGGACAGCTCCTACGAGCAGTACTTC. V and J are TRBV4-3 and TRBJ2-7, with 7 bases fitting TRBD1. CDR3 length equals 17 residues. V shed 0 bases, J shed 0 bases, and the junction held 8 bases outside the gene matches. Germline assignment: CDR1 LGHNA and CDR2 YSLEER.

V and J are TRBV2 and TRBJ2-3; TRBD2 agrees at 14 bases. In germline, CDR1 is SNHLY, CDR2 FYNNEI. The CDR3 is made up of 19 amino acids. After removal of 0 bases from V and 0 bases from J, the junction contained 5 bases not matched to a gene. The CDR3, as DNA: TGTGCCAGCAGTGAAGCGGGGACTAGCGGGGGCCTTAGCACAGATACGCAGTATTTT. It encodes CASSEAGTSGGLSTDTQYF.

The chain uses TRBV5-1 and TRBJ2-7; D is possibly TRBD1 (5 bases). The germline V gene encodes CDR1 SGHRS and CDR2 YFSETQ. CDR3 length: 14 amino acids. Trimming cost V 0 bases and J 2 bases, with 9 bases left between them. The CDR3, as DNA: TGCGCCAGCAGCTTGGCGGCAGGGCCCTACGAGCAGTACTTC. Translation gives CASSLAAGPYEQYF.

V gene TRBV7-9 combines with J gene TRBJ1-2, with TRBD1 matching 7 bases. The germline CDR1 and CDR2 sequences are SEHNR and FQNEAQ (reference sequence). This CDR3 spans 13 amino acids. Losses at the gene ends were 2 bases for V and 12 bases for J; bases not matched to a gene: 9. The CDR3 DNA is TGTGCCAGCAGCTTATTCGGGACAGAGGGTCACACCTTC. It is translated as CASSLFGTEGHTF.